These T cell receptor beta chains were read from a single sample in a study of blood T cell repertoires in COVID-19. Some clones are missing from TCRdb's copy, which holds only in-frame ones; the method was immunoSEQ multiplex PCR. The table records about 230,000 clones, more than 75% of them present only once. Sample: peripheral blood. The receptors shown here come from a man aged 50-59 years with COVID-19, enrolled during active disease. CDR3s include the opening cysteine and the closing phenylalanine or tryptophan. The D gene is left open where the match is weak. The size of a clone is reported for some rows only, either as once, few or many, or as a class for expanded clones.

>TRBV4-1|TRBD1|-|TRBJ1-1
TGCGCCAGCAGCCAAGGACAGGGGTGGAACACTGAAGCTTTCTTT
CASSQGQGWNTEAFF
>TRBV28|TRBD1|-|TRBJ1-1
TGTGCCAGCAGTTCAGGGGGTCGAGGAACTGAAGCTTTCTTT
CASSSGGRGTEAFF
>TRBV11-2|-|-|TRBJ1-5
TGTGCCAGCAGCCCAGACCCCACGGGTAGTTGGAATCAGCCCCAGCATTTT
CASSPDPTGSWNQPQHF
>TRBV3-1/TRBV3-2|TRBD1|-|TRBJ2-7
TGTGCCAGCAGCCAAGTGCCCGGACAGGGTTCCTACGAGCAGTACTTC
CASSQVPGQGSYEQYF
>TRBV4-2|TRBD1|once|TRBJ2-2
TGTGCCAGCAGCCAAGTTTACAGGGGGCGCACCGGGGAGCTGTTTTTT
CASSQVYRGRTGELFF
>TRBV27|-|-|TRBJ2-1
TGTGCCAGCCGACTCGGCGGTGGCGAAGAGCAGTTCTTC
CASRLGGGEEQFF
>TRBV28|TRBD1|-|TRBJ1-4
TGTGCCAGCAGTCACCGACAGGGGGTGGTTGAAAAACTGTTTTTT
CASSHRQGVVEKLFF
>TRBV5-1|TRBD1|once|TRBJ1-2
TGCGCCAGCAGCTTGGCCGGACAGGGGGCTTACGGCTACACCTTC
CASSLAGQGAYGYTF
>TRBV5-4|-|once|TRBJ2-3
TGTGCCAGCAGCTTGGATGTCGGGAACTCAGATACGCAGTATTTT
CASSLDVGNSDTQYF
>TRBV7-8|TRBD1|-|TRBJ2-7
TGTGCCAGCAGGTCCGGGACAGGGTACGACGAGCAGTACTTC
CASRSGTGYDEQYF
>TRBV27|-|-|TRBJ1-5
TGTGCCAGCATGAGTTGGACAGACAATCAGTGGCCCCAGCATTTT
CASMSWTDNQWPQHF
>TRBV24-1|TRBD1|-|TRBJ1-2
TGTGCCACCTCACAGGGGGCTTATGGCTACACCTTC
CATSQGAYGYTF
>TRBV28|-|-|TRBJ1-2
TGTGCCAGCAGTTTAAGACAAGCGGGTAACTATGGCTACACCTTC
CASSLRQAGNYGYTF
>TRBV7-9|TRBD2|-|TRBJ2-2
TGTGCCAGCAGCTTAACGACGGGAGGGCCCGGGGAGCTGTTTTTT
CASSLTTGGPGELFF
>TRBV6-5|TRBD2|-|TRBJ2-3
TGTGCCAGCAGGCTAGCGGGAGTGACAGATACGCAGTATTTT
CASRLAGVTDTQYF
>TRBV27|-|-|TRBJ1-5
TGTGCCAGCAGTCCCCCGGGGGGTTATGGCAATCAGCCCCAGCATTTT
CASSPPGGYGNQPQHF
>TRBV7-3|-|-|TRBJ2-3
TGTGCCAGCAGCTTAAATGGGGGCTCAGATACGCAGTATTTT
CASSLNGGSDTQYF
>TRBV12-3/TRBV12-4|-|once|TRBJ1-5
TGTGCCAGCAGTTGGGGGGAGGGGCCCCAGCATTTT
CASSWGEGPQHF
>TRBV7-3|TRBD1|once|TRBJ2-6
TGTGCCAGCAGCTCACAGACAGGGACTGGGGCCAACGTCCTGACTTTC
CASSSQTGTGANVLTF
>TRBV6-5|-|-|TRBJ1-6
TGTGCCAGCAGTTACTATCAGGGTAACGATTCACCCCTCCACTTT
CASSYYQGNDSPLHF
>TRBV5-1|TRBD1|-|TRBJ1-2
TGCGCCAGCAGCTTAATACAGGGGGCTAACTATGGCTACACCTTC
CASSLIQGANYGYTF
>TRBV5-4|TRBD2|once|TRBJ2-5
TGTGCCAGCAGCTTGGCCCCTAGCGGGGGGGCCGCCGGGTCCCAGTACTTC
CASSLAPSGGAAGSQYF
>TRBV5-8|TRBD2|-|TRBJ2-1
TGTGCCAGCAGCTCTGGACTAGTAGCCAACAATGAGCAGTTCTTC
CASSSGLVANNEQFF
>TRBV10-3|TRBD1|-|TRBJ2-1
TGTGCCACCCTACCGGGACAGGGAATCTACAATGAGCAGTTCTTC
CATLPGQGIYNEQFF
>TRBV15|-|few|TRBJ1-2
TGTGCCACCAGCAGAGATCGGACAGTAACTAACTATGGCTACACCTTC
CATSRDRTVTNYGYTF
>TRBV29-1|-|-|TRBJ1-1
TGCAGCGCTGGAATGGTGGGCCCTGAAGCTTTCTTT
CSAGMVGPEAFF
>TRBV6-5|TRBD1|-|TRBJ2-7
TGTGCCAGCAGGACAGGGAGCTCCTACGAGCAGTACTTC
CASRTGSSYEQYF
>TRBV20-1|TRBD2|-|TRBJ2-5
TGCAGTGCTAGTCTACCCGGGGGGGAGACCCAGTACTTC
CSASLPGGETQYF
>TRBV6-6|-|-|TRBJ2-7
TGTGCCAGCAGTTACTCGGGCGACGGCGAGCAGTACTTC
CASSYSGDGEQYF
>TRBV15|TRBD2|-|TRBJ2-7
TGTGCCACCAGCAGAGATGCGGGGGGTAACTATTACGAGCAGTACTTC
CATSRDAGGNYYEQYF
>TRBV9|TRBD2|-|TRBJ2-3
TGTGCCAGCAGCGTAGGTAGCGGGAGTCGTAGGCCAGATACGCAGTATTTT
CASSVGSGSRRPDTQYF
>TRBV5-1|TRBD2|-|TRBJ2-7
TGCGCCAGCAGCCTGACTAGCGGGACGACATACGAGCAGTACTTC
CASSLTSGTTYEQYF
>TRBV4-1|TRBD1|-|TRBJ1-3
TGCGCCAGCAGTCAAGATCAGGGGGCGGGTGGAAACACCATATATTTT
CASSQDQGAGGNTIYF
>TRBV2|TRBD2|-|TRBJ2-1
TGTGCCAGCAGGGGACTAGCGGGGACGGAGCAGTTCTTC
CASRGLAGTEQFF
>TRBV19|-|-|TRBJ2-1
TGTGCCAGTAGTGTCAGAGGGTTGGGTGAGCAGTTCTTC
CASSVRGLGEQFF
>TRBV19|TRBD1|-|TRBJ2-3
TGTGCCAGTAGTCCGGGACAGCGCACAGATACGCAGTATTTT
CASSPGQRTDTQYF
>TRBV5-1|TRBD1|-|TRBJ2-1
TGCGCCAGCAGCCCCATCAATACAGGGGCCTACAATGAGCAGTTCTTC
CASSPINTGAYNEQFF
>TRBV28|-|-|TRBJ1-1
TGTGCCAGCATCTTAGCGACATTCACTGAAGCTTTCTTT
CASILATFTEAFF
>TRBV19|-|-|TRBJ2-2
TGTGCCAGTAGTATAGATCTCGGGGGTGGGGAGCTGTTTTTT
CASSIDLGGGELFF
>TRBV7-2|-|once|TRBJ1-1
TGTGCCAGCAGCCCCCTCGGGGGGTCCATGAACACTGAAGCTTTCTTT
CASSPLGGSMNTEAFF
>TRBV9|-|-|TRBJ2-1
TGTGCCAGCAGCTCCCGACAGTACAATGAGCAGTTCTTC
CASSSRQYNEQFF